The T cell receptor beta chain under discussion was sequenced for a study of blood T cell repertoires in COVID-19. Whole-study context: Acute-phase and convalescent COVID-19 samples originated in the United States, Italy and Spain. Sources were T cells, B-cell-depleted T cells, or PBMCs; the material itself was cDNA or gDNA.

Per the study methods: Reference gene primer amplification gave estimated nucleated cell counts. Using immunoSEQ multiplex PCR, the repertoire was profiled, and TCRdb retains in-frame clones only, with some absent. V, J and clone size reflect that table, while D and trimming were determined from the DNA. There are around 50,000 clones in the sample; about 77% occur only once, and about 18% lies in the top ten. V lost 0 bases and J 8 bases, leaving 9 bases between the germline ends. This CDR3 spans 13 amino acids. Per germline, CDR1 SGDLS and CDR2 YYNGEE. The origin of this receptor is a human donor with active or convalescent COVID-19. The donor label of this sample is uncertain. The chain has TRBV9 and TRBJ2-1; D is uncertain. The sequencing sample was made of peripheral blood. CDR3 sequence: CASSVEPPDEQFF. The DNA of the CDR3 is TGTGCCAGCAGCGTAGAGCCACCCGATGAGCAGTTCTTC.